One and the same sample provided the 5 T cell receptor beta chains below, sequenced in a study of T cell clones after liver transplantation. The data were produced by immunoSEQ multiplex PCR, yet TCRdb's version contains in-frame clones alone and is incomplete. The data contain tens of thousands of clones, roughly 80% of them singletons. The specimen comprised CD4+ T cells from blood, sampled 12 months after liver transplant. All receptors come from a human patient who received a liver transplant. Some T cells may arise from the graft donor.

The gene calls are TRBV18 and TRBJ2-4; weak D call: TRBD1 (6 bases). Trimming removed 2 bases at V and 1 base at J, with 9 bases between. The V gene's germline CDR1 is KGHSH and CDR2 LQKENI. This CDR3 spans 15 amino acids. Here the CDR3 reads CASSPAGEAKNIQYF. CDR3 bases: TGTGCCAGCTCACCAGCAGGGGAGGCCAAAAACATTCAGTACTTC.

The chain links TRBV19 to TRBJ1-4; perhaps TRBD1 as D (5 bases). From germline, CDR1 is LNHDA and CDR2 SQIVND (reference sequence). The CDR3 sequence is 15 residues long. The V end lost 3 bases, the J end lost 2 bases, and 10 bases lay between the germline ends. CDR3 coding DNA: TGTGCCAGTAGTATCTCGACAGCCACTAATGAAAAACTGTTTTTT. Its translation: CASSISTATNEKLFF. The full variable domain, its missing parts supplied by reference TRBV19 and TRBJ1-4, is DGGITQSPKYLFRKEGQNVTLSCEQNLNHDAMYWYRQDPGQGLRLIYYSQIVNDFQKGDIAEGYSVSREKKESFPLTVTSAQKNPTAFYLCASSISTATNEKLFFGSGTQLSVL.

The chain uses TRBV5-1 and TRBJ1-2, with 12 bases aligning to TRBD1. Germline trimming cut 5 bases from V and 8 bases from J; bases unmatched to any gene: 7. This CDR3 comprises 14 residues. Germline CDR1 reads SGHRS; CDR2 reads YFSETQ. The CDR3, as DNA: TGCGCCAGCAGTCCGGGACAGGGGGCGGTAGGCTACACCTTC. This translates into CASSPGQGAVGYTF.

The chain employs TRBV11-2 and TRBJ2-7, with D maybe TRBD2 (6 bases). Between the trimmed V and J ends, which lost 0 bases and 3 bases, there was a span of 12 bases. Germline V gives CDR1 SGHAT, CDR2 FQNNGV. The CDR3 extends over 15 amino acids. The DNA of the CDR3 is TGTGCCAGCAGCTTAGAATTCTTCGGGGGCTACGAGCAGTACTTC. Translation: CASSLEFFGGYEQYF.

The chain couples TRBV6-1 to TRBJ2-3; TRBD2 matches 7 bases. Germline V lookup: CDR1 MNHNS, CDR2 SASEGT. V was pared by 4 bases and J by 4 bases, with 11 bases of the junction left unmatched. The CDR3 spans 16 residues. The CDR3 DNA follows: TGTGCCAGCAGTGTGGGTTTGGCGGGAGCGGCAGATACGCAGTATTTT. This gives the protein CASSVGLAGAADTQYF.